This T cell receptor beta chain is from a study of blood T cell repertoires in COVID-19. Assay: immunoSEQ multiplex PCR; the TCRdb copy retains only in-frame clones and omits some. The sample lists 150,000 to 200,000 clones, around 85% occurring once. V was cut by 2 bases and J by 0 bases, with 8 bases left in between. In germline, CDR1 is LGHDT, CDR2 YNNKEL (reference sequence). The CDR3 covers 15 residues. The material sequenced was peripheral blood. This receptor was taken from a person aged 70 to 85 with COVID-19, enrolled during active disease. This chain uses TRBV3-1 (or the pseudogene TRBV3-2) with TRBJ1-3, with D unclear. The CDR3 DNA reads TGTGCCAGCAGCCAATCAATAGACTCTGGAAACACCATATATTTT. Translation gives CASSQSIDSGNTIYF.